This TCR beta chain was documented in a study of blood T cell repertoires in COVID-19. Study at large: Acute and convalescent COVID-19 samples came from the United States, Italy and Spain.

Original handling: Estimation of nucleated cell counts relied on the amplification of reference gene primers. TCRdb's table, derived via immunoSEQ multiplex PCR, lists solely in-frame clones and lacks some. The DNA was the basis for D and trimming; V, J and clone size are from that table. The table records about 180,000 clones, nearly 90% of them present only once. The source material was peripheral blood. The TCR originated in a man younger than 35 who had recovered from COVID-19.

Here the CDR3 reads CASSPLQGNSGNTIYF. Here the CDR3 DNA reads TGTGCCAGCAGCCCACTTCAGGGGAACTCTGGAAACACCATATATTTT. The rearrangement links TRBV3-1 (or the pseudogene TRBV3-2) to TRBJ1-3; D is perhaps TRBD1 (6 bases). V was cut by 4 bases and J by 0 bases, with 13 bases left in between. CDR3 length equals 16 residues. In germline, CDR1 is LGHDT, CDR2 YNNKEL (reference sequence).